Listed below are T cell receptor beta chains from one sample, sequenced in a study of control samples from healthy donors and cancer patients. Method: immunoSEQ multiplex PCR; TCRdb's copy keeps in-frame clones and lacks some. The data contain about 120,000 clones, 80% to 95% of them singletons. Input material: blood. All receptors come from a woman under 30 in good health. The CDR3 runs from the conserved cysteine through the conserved F or W. D genes are given only for firm matches.

j_gene | d_gene | v_gene | CDR3aa
TRBJ1-1 | . | TRBV5-6 | CASSLVRNTEAFF
TRBJ2-7 | . | TRBV4-1 | CASSQDQSGEQYF
TRBJ2-3 | . | TRBV9 | CASSVAGLGGRTDTQYF
TRBJ2-5 | . | TRBV6-2/TRBV6-3 | CASSYPPETQYF
TRBJ1-5 | TRBD1 | TRBV27 | CASSLYRGNQPQHF
TRBJ2-3 | TRBD1 | TRBV5-1 | CASSGTGDVRTDTQYF
TRBJ2-7 | TRBD2 | TRBV29-1 | CSVEGGGTSSYEQYF
TRBJ1-1 | TRBD1 | TRBV6-5 | CASSYFRQGTAFF
TRBJ2-3 | TRBD1 | TRBV28 | CASSSSDRITDTQYF
TRBJ2-7 | TRBD2 | TRBV7-2 | CASSLGLAVNEQYF
TRBJ1-5 | . | TRBV27 | CASSFRGMQPQHF
TRBJ2-4 | . | TRBV9 | CASSAQGSLAKNIQYF
TRBJ2-2 | . | TRBV29-1 | CSVYFTRTGELFF
TRBJ1-4 | TRBD1 | TRBV7-9 | CASSLRQGTEKLFF
TRBJ2-7 | TRBD2 | TRBV7-2 | CASSWRGVRDTHSYEQYF
TRBJ2-7 | . | TRBV20-1 | CSASEPSLLSYEQYF
TRBJ1-1 | TRBD1 | TRBV18 | CASRWTGHSEAFF
TRBJ1-5 | . | TRBV21-1 | CASSKVLGCSGGDLGMDGNQPQHF
TRBJ1-1 | . | TRBV30 | CAWGQGSTEAFF
TRBJ2-4 | . | TRBV12-2 | CASRFPPGVLGKNIQYF
TRBJ2-5 | TRBD2 | TRBV5-4 | CASSATSGIQETQYF
TRBJ2-2 | . | TRBV28 | CASSTQGKKRPGELFF
TRBJ2-7 | . | TRBV6-2/TRBV6-3 | CASSPSLGLGYEQYF
TRBJ1-5 | TRBD1 | TRBV28 | CASSSTGSNQPQHF
TRBJ1-1 | . | TRBV7-9 | CASSRPLPETEAFF
TRBJ2-3 | . | TRBV5-1 | CASSWGHTDTQYF
TRBJ1-5 | TRBD1 | TRBV7-2 | CASSPRTGPNQPQHF
TRBJ2-2 | . | TRBV2 | CASSEVAYTNTGELFF
TRBJ1-5 | . | TRBV12-5 | CASGPTSGNQPQHF
TRBJ1-2 | . | TRBV2 | CASNLKGSGANYGYTF
TRBJ1-2 | . | TRBV28 | CASSMGDPSSIGYTF